Shown below are 13 T cell receptor beta chains from a single sample sequenced in a study of T-cell reconstitution after alpha-beta-depleted transplantation in children. The library targeted TCRbeta and was prepared with unique molecular identifiers. TCRdb recomputed calls from the PCR reads with MiXCR, one row per CDR3 protein. In the table there are about 610,000 distinct CDR3 sequences, more than 9% of which are singletons. This specimen was PBMCs from the stem cell graft donor, taken from the stem cell graft. The receptors here all came from a human donor who donated a stem cell graft to a child with acute myeloid leukemia.

This clonotype was observed a few times. CDR3 sequence reads: CASSSPGGQITGELFF. The DNA for the CDR3 is TGTGCCAGCAGTTCCCCCGGGGGACAGATCACCGGGGAGCTGTTTTTT. The chain has TRBV6-2 or TRBV6-3 and TRBJ2-2; a possible D gene is TRBD1 (7 bases). Trimming removed 4 bases at V and 4 bases at J, with 16 bases between. This CDR3 spans 16 amino acids. Germline V gene sequence: CDR1 MNHEY, CDR2 SVGEGT.

The table lists this clonotype with many counts. This chain uses TRBV5-6 with TRBJ2-4; D uncertain. This CDR3 spans 14 amino acids. The germline V gene encodes CDR1 SGHDT and CDR2 YYEEEE. Trimming took off 2 bases at V and 3 bases at J, with 9 bases between the two ends. The DNA of the CDR3 is TGTGCCAGCAGCTTCACCTGGGTCAAAAACATTCAGTACTTC. Protein sequence: CASSFTWVKNIQYF.

This clonotype was counted between two and nine times. CDR3 sequence reads: CATSLGKETQYF. The CDR3 bases are TGTGCCACCAGCTTGGGAAAGGAGACCCAGTACTTC. J is TRBJ2-5 and V is TRBV15, with unresolved D. Per the germline V gene, CDR1 is LNHNV and CDR2 is YYDKDF (reference sequence). V lost 5 bases to trimming and J lost 5 bases, with 9 bases between them. The CDR3 is 12 residues long.

This clonotype was counted at least ten times. The rearrangement uses TRBV29-1 and TRBJ2-7; the D is unclear. Germline CDR1 is SQVTM and CDR2 is ANQGSEA. The CDR3 spans 12 residues. Trimming left V 2 bases short and J 2 bases short, with 7 bases between. CDR3 protein: CSVEIGPYEQYF. In DNA, the CDR3 is TGCAGCGTTGAAATTGGTCCCTACGAGCAGTACTTC.

V usage is TRBV6-1 and J usage is TRBJ2-3; D perhaps matches TRBD1 (5 bases). V lost 7 bases to trimming and J lost 5 bases, with 13 bases between them. There are 13 residues in the CDR3. The germline V gene has CDR1 MNHNS and CDR2 SASEGT. This CDR3 reads CASTTPQGDTQYF. The CDR3 coding sequence is TGTGCCAGCACCACACCTCAGGGAGATACGCAGTATTTT.

This clonotype was picked up a small number of times. The chain carries TRBV4-3 and TRBJ1-2, with 7 bases fitting TRBD1. This CDR3 spans 15 amino acids. CDR1 and CDR2 (germline): LGHNA, YSLEER. V was clipped by 0 bases and J by 2 bases; unmatched bases: 3. Here the CDR3 reads CASSQDQGENYGYTF. In DNA, the CDR3 is TGCGCCAGCAGCCAAGATCAGGGGGAAAACTATGGCTACACCTTC.

This chain links TRBV30 with TRBJ2-1, with 10 bases fitting TRBD1. The CDR3 length is 16 residues. CDR1 and CDR2 from the germline V gene are GTSNPN and SVGIG (reference sequence). The junction had 14 bases not matched to a gene; V was cut back by 3 bases and J by 9 bases. CDR3 nucleotides: TGTGCCTGGAGAGATGCCGACAGGGGGCCCTACGGTGAGCAGTTCTTC. Encoded protein: CAWRDADRGPYGEQFF.

The sample holds a few counts of this clonotype. The rearrangement joins TRBV4-2 to TRBJ1-4; D is possibly TRBD1 (5 bases). V shed 0 bases and J shed 3 bases, with 11 bases lying between them. Germline CDR1 reads LGHNA; CDR2 reads YNFKEQ. The CDR3 contains 16 residues. The CDR3: CASSQDGGAPNEKLFF. The DNA for the CDR3 is TGTGCCAGCAGCCAAGATGGGGGAGCACCTAATGAAAAACTGTTTTTT.

The chain couples TRBV7-2 to TRBJ2-5, with 11 bases that match TRBD2. The V segment lost 3 bases and the J segment 2 bases; nucleotides outside the gene matches: 5. Germline values: CDR1 SGHTA, CDR2 FQGNSA. This CDR3 contains 16 residues. The CDR3 spells CASSFGLAGAQETQYF. As DNA, the CDR3 is TGTGCCAGCAGCTTCGGACTAGCGGGTGCACAAGAGACCCAGTACTTC.

This clonotype was observed a few times. The chain is built from TRBV10-3 and TRBJ2-7; the match to TRBD1 covers 9 bases. The CDR3 runs to 17 residues. Germline CDR1 ENHRY, CDR2 SYGVKD. The J segment lost 3 bases and the V segment lost 1 base, leaving 10 bases of the junction unmatched. The CDR3 nucleotides read TGTGCCATCAGTGAGTTATCCTCCGGGACAGGGAGCTACGAGCAGTACTTC. It is translated as CAISELSSGTGSYEQYF.

This clonotype was detected many times. The V call is TRBV7-2, the J call TRBJ2-4; D remains unclear. Germline V CDR1 and CDR2: SGHTA, FQGNSA. V was shortened by 4 bases and J by 2 bases, with 12 bases between the two germline ends. The CDR3 totals 15 residues. The CDR3 nucleotides read TGTGCCAGCAGCTCCCCCGGTCGAACCAAAAACATTCAGTACTTC. This sequence encodes CASSSPGRTKNIQYF.

There are many counts of this clonotype. The chain couples TRBV7-2 to TRBJ2-5; maybe TRBD2 (6 bases). CDR3 size: 16 residues. V was shortened by 1 base and J by 2 bases, with 14 bases between the two germline ends. Germline V gene data show CDR1 as SGHTA and CDR2 as FQGNSA. Here the CDR3 DNA reads TGTGCCAGCAGCTTAGGGGGTTTAGCGGATCAAGAGACCCAGTACTTC. This gives the protein CASSLGGLADQETQYF.

Ten or more counts support this clonotype. V is TRBV4-3 and J is TRBJ2-7, with a tentative D call TRBD1 (5 bases). Germline V gene sequence: CDR1 LGHNA, CDR2 YSLEER. This CDR3 has 15 residues. With 0 bases removed from V and 3 bases from J, the gap between germline ends came to 12 bases. CDR3 DNA: TGCGCCAGCAGCCAAGAGGGAAGGGGCGACTACGAGCAGTACTTC. Its translation is CASSQEGRGDYEQYF.